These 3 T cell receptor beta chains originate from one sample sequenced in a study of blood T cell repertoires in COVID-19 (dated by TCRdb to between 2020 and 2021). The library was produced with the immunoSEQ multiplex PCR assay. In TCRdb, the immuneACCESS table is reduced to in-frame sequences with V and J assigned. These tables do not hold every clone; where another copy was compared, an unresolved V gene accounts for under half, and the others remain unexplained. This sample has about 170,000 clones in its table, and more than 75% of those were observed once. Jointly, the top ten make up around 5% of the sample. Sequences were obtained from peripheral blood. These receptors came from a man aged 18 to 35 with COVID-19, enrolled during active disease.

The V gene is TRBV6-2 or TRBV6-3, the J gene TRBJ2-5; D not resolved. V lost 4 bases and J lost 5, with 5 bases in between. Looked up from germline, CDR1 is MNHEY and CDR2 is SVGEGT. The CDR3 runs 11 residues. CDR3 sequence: CASSSVETQYF. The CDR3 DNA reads TGTGCCAGCAGTTCTGTGGAGACCCAGTACTTC.

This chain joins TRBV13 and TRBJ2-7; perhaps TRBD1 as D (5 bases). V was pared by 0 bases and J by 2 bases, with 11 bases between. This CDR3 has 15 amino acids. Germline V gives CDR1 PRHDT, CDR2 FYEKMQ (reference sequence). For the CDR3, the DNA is TGTGCCAGCAGCTTAGGAGAACAGGAACCCTACGAGCAGTACTTC. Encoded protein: CASSLGEQEPYEQYF.

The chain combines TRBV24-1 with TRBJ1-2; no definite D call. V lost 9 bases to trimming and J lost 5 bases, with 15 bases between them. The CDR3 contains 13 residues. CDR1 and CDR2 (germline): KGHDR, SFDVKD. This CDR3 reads CATRPRAGYGYTF. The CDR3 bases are TGTGCCACCCGGCCCCGAGCCGGGTATGGCTACACCTTC.